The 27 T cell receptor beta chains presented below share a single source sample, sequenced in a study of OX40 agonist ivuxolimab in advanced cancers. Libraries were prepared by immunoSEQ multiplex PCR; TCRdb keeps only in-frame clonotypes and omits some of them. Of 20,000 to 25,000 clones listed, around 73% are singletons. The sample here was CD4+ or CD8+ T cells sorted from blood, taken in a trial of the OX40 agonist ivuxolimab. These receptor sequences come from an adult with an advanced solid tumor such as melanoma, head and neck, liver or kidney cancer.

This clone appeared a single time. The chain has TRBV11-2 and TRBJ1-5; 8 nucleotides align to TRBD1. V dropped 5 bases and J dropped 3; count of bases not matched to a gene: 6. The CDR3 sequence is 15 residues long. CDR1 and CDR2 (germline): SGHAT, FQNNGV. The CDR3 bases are TGTGCCAGCAGCGGAGGGACAGGCGACAATCAGCCCCAGCATTTT. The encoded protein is CASSGGTGDNQPQHF.

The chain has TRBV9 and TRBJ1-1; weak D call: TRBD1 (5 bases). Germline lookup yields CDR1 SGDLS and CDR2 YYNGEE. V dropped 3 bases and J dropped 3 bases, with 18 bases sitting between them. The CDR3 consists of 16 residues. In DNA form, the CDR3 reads TGTGCCAGCAGCGGAGTGGACGGGACTTTCGACACTGAAGCTTTCTTT. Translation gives CASSGVDGTFDTEAFF. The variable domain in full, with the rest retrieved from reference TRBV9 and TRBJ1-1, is DSGVTQTPKHLITATGQRVTLRCSPRSGDLSVYWYQQSLDQGLQFLIQYYNGEERAKGNILERFSAQQFPDLHSELNLSSLELGDSALYFCASSGVDGTFDTEAFFGQGTRLTVV.

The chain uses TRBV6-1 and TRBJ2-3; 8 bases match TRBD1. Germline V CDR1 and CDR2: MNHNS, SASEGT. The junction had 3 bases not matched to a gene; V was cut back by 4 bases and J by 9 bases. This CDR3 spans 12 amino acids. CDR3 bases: TGTGCCAGCAGTGGACGACAGGGGACGCAGTATTTT. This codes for CASSGRQGTQYF.

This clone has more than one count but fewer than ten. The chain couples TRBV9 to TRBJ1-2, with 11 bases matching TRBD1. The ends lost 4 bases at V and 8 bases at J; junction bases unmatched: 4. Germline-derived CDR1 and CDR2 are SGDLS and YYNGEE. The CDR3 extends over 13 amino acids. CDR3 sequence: CASSPRTGGGYTF. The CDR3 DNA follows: TGTGCCAGCAGCCCACGGACAGGGGGCGGCTACACCTTC.

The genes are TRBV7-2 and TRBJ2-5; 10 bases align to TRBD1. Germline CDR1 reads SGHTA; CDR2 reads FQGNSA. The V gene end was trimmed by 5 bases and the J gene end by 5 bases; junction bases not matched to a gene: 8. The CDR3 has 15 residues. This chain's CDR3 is CASSRDRGSGETQYF. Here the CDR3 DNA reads TGTGCCAGCAGCCGGGACAGGGGTTCGGGTGAGACCCAGTACTTC.

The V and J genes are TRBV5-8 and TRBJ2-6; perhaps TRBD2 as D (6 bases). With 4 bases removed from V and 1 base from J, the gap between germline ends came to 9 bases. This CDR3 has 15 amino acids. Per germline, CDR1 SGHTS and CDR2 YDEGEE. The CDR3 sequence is CASSAGSSGANVLTF. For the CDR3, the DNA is TGTGCCAGCAGCGCGGGGAGTTCTGGGGCCAACGTCCTGACTTTC.

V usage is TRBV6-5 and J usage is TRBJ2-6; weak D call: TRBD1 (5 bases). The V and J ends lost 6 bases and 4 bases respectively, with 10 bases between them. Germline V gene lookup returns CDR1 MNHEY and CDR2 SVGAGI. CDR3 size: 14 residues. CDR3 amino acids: CASRLGVGANVLTF. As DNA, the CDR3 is TGTGCCAGCAGGCTAGGGGTAGGGGCCAACGTCCTGACTTTC.

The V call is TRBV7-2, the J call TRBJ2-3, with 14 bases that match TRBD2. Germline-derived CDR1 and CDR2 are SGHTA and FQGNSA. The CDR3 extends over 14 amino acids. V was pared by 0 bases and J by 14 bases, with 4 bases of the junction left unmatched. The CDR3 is CASSLAGLAGASYF. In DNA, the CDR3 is TGTGCCAGCAGCTTAGCGGGACTAGCGGGGGCTTCGTATTTT. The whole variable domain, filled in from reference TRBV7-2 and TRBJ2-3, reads GAGVSQSPSNKVTEKGKDVELRCDPISGHTALYWYRQSLGQGLEFLIYFQGNSAPDKSGLPSDRFSAERTGGSVSTLTIQRTQQEDSAVYLCASSLAGLAGASYFGPGTRLTVL.

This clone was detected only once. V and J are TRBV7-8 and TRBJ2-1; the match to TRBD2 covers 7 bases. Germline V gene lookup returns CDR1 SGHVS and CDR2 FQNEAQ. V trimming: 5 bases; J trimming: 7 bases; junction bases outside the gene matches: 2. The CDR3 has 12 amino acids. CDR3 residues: CASSRLANEQFF. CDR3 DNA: TGTGCCAGCAGCAGACTAGCTAATGAGCAGTTCTTC.

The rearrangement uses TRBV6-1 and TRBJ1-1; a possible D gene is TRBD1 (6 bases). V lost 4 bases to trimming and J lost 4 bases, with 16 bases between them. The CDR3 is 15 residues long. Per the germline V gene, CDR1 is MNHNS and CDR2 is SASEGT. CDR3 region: CASSAKEGVSTEAFF. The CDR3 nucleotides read TGTGCCAGCAGTGCCAAAGAGGGGGTTAGCACTGAAGCTTTCTTT.

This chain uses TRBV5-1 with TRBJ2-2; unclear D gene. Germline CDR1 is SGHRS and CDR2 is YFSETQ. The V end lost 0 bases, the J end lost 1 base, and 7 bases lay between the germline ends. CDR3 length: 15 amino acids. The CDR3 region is CASSLAAMNTGELFF. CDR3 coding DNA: TGCGCCAGCAGCTTGGCGGCAATGAACACCGGGGAGCTGTTTTTT.

Written as DNA, the CDR3 is TGCGCCAGCAGCCGCCTCCCGGCGGGACCGGACGAGCAGTACTTC. The encoded protein is CASSRLPAGPDEQYF. This chain uses TRBV4-1 with TRBJ2-7; perhaps TRBD2 as D (6 bases). Trimming cost V 4 bases and J 5 bases, with 18 bases left between them. The CDR3 runs to 15 residues. Looked up from germline, CDR1 is MGHRA and CDR2 is YSYEKL.

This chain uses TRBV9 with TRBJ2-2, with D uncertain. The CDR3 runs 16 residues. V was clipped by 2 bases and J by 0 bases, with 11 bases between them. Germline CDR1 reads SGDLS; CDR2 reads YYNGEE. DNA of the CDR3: TGTGCCAGCAGCGTCGTAACGAACGCGAACACCGGGGAGCTGTTTTTT. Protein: CASSVVTNANTGELFF. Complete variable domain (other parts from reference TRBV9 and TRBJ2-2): DSGVTQTPKHLITATGQRVTLRCSPRSGDLSVYWYQQSLDQGLQFLIQYYNGEERAKGNILERFSAQQFPDLHSELNLSSLELGDSALYFCASSVVTNANTGELFFGEGSRLTVL.

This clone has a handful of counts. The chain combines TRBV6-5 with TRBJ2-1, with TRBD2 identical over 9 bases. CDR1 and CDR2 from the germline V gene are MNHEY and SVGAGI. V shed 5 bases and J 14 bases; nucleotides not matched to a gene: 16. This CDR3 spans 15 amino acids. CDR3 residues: CASSHLAGADRMEFF. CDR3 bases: TGTGCCAGCAGTCACTTAGCGGGAGCGGATCGAATGGAGTTCTTC.

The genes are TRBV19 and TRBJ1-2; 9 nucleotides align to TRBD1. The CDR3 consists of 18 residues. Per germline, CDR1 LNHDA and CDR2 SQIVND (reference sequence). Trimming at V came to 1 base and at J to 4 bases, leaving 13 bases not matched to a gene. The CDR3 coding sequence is TGTGCCAGTAGTATAGCGGGGACAGGGAGGGCTGGGCGCTATGGCTACACCTTC. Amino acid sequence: CASSIAGTGRAGRYGYTF.

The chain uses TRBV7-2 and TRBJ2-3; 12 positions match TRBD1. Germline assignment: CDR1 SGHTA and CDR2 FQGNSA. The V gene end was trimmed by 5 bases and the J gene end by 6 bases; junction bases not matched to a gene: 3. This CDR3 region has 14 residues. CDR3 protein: CASSPGQGADTQYF. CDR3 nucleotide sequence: TGTGCCAGCAGCCCGGGACAGGGGGCGGATACGCAGTATTTT.

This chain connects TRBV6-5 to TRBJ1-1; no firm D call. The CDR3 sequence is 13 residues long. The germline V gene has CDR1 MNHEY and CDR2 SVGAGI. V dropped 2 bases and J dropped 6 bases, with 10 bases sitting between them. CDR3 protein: CASSYPGRAEAFF. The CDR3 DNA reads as TGTGCCAGCAGTTACCCTGGAAGGGCTGAAGCTTTCTTT.

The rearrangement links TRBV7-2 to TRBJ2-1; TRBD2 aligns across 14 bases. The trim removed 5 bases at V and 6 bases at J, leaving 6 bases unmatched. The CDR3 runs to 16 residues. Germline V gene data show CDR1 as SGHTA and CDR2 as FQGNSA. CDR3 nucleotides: TGTGCCAGCAGCCATAGACTAGCGGGGGGGCCCAATGAGCAGTTCTTC. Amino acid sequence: CASSHRLAGGPNEQFF.

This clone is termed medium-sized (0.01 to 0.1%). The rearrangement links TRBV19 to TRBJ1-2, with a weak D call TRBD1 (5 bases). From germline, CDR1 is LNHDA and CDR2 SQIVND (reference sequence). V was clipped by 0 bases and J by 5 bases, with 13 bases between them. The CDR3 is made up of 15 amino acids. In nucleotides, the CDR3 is TGTGCCAGTAGTATAGAAACCGCTCGGGGGTATGGCTACACCTTC. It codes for CASSIETARGYGYTF. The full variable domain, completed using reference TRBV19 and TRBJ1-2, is DGGITQSPKYLFRKEGQNVTLSCEQNLNHDAMYWYRQDPGQGLRLIYYSQIVNDFQKGDIAEGYSVSREKKESFPLTVTSAQKNPTAFYLCASSIETARGYGYTFGSGTRLTVV.

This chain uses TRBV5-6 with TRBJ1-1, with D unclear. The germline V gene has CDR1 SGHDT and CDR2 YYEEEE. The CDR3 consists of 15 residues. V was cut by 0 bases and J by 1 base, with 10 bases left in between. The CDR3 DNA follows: TGTGCCAGCAGCTTGGGGGCAGGAAAGAACACTGAAGCTTTCTTT. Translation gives CASSLGAGKNTEAFF.

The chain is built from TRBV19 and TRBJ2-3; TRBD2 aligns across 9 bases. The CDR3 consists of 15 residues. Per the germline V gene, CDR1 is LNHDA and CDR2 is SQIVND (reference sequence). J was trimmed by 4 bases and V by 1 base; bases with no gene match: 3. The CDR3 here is CASSIGLAVSDTQYF. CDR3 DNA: TGTGCCAGTAGTATAGGACTAGCGGTTTCAGATACGCAGTATTTT. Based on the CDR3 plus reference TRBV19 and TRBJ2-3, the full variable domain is DGGITQSPKYLFRKEGQNVTLSCEQNLNHDAMYWYRQDPGQGLRLIYYSQIVNDFQKGDIAEGYSVSREKKESFPLTVTSAQKNPTAFYLCASSIGLAVSDTQYFGPGTRLTVL.

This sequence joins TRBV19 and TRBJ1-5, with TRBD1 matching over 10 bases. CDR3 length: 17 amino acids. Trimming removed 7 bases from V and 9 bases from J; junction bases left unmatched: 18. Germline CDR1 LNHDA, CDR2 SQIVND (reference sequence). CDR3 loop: CASMGQGFGKWLAPQHF. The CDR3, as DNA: TGTGCCAGTATGGGACAGGGGTTTGGGAAGTGGTTGGCGCCCCAGCATTTT.

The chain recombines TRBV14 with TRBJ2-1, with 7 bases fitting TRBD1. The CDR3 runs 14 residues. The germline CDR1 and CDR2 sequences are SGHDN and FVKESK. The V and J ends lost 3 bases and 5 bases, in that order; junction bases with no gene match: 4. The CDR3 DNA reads TGTGCCAGCAGCCACGGCAGGGGGAACAATGAGCAGTTCTTC. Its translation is CASSHGRGNNEQFF. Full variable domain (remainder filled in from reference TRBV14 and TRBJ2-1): EAGVTQFPSHSVIEKGQTVTLRCDPISGHDNLYWYRRVMGKEIKFLLHFVKESKQDESGMPNNRFLAERTGGTYSTLKVQPAELEDSGVYFCASSHGRGNNEQFFGPGTRLTVL.

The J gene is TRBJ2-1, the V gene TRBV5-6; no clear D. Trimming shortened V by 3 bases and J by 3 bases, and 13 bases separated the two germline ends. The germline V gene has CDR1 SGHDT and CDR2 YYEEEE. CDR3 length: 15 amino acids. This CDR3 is CASSSPLASYNEQFF. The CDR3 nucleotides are TGTGCCAGCAGCTCCCCCCTGGCGAGCTACAATGAGCAGTTCTTC.

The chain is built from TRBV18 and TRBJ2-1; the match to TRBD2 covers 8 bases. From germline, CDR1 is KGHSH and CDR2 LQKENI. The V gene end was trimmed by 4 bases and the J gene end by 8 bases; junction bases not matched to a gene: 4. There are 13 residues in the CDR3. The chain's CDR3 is CASSQLAADEQFF. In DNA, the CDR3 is TGTGCCAGCTCACAACTAGCGGCCGATGAGCAGTTCTTC.

CDR3: CASSLGRTQETQYF. CDR3 nucleotides: TGCGCCAGCAGCCTTGGACGGACTCAAGAGACCCAGTACTTC. The rearrangement uses TRBV5-1 and TRBJ2-5; D is perhaps TRBD2 (5 bases). V lost 4 bases and J 2 bases, leaving 12 bases between the germline ends. Per germline, CDR1 SGHRS and CDR2 YFSETQ. This CDR3 comprises 14 residues.

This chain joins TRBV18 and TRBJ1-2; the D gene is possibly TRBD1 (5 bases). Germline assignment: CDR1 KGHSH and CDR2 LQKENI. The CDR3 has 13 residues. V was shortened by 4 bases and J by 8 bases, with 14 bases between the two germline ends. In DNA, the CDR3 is TGTGCCAGCTCACGGGACGGTCCGGGGGGCTACACCTTC. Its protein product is CASSRDGPGGYTF.